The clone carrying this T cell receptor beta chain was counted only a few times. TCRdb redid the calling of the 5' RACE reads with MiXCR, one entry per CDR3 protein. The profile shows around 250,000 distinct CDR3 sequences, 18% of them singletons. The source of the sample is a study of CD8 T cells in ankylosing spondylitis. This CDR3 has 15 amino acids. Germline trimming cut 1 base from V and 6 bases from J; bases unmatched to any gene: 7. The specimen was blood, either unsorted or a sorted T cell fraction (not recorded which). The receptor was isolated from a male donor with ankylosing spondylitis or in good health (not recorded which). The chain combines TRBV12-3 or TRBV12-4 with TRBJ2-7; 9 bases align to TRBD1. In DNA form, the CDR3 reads TGTGCCAGCAGTTTAGGGGAGGGACAGGGCGGCGAGCAGTACTTC. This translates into CASSLGEGQGGEQYF.